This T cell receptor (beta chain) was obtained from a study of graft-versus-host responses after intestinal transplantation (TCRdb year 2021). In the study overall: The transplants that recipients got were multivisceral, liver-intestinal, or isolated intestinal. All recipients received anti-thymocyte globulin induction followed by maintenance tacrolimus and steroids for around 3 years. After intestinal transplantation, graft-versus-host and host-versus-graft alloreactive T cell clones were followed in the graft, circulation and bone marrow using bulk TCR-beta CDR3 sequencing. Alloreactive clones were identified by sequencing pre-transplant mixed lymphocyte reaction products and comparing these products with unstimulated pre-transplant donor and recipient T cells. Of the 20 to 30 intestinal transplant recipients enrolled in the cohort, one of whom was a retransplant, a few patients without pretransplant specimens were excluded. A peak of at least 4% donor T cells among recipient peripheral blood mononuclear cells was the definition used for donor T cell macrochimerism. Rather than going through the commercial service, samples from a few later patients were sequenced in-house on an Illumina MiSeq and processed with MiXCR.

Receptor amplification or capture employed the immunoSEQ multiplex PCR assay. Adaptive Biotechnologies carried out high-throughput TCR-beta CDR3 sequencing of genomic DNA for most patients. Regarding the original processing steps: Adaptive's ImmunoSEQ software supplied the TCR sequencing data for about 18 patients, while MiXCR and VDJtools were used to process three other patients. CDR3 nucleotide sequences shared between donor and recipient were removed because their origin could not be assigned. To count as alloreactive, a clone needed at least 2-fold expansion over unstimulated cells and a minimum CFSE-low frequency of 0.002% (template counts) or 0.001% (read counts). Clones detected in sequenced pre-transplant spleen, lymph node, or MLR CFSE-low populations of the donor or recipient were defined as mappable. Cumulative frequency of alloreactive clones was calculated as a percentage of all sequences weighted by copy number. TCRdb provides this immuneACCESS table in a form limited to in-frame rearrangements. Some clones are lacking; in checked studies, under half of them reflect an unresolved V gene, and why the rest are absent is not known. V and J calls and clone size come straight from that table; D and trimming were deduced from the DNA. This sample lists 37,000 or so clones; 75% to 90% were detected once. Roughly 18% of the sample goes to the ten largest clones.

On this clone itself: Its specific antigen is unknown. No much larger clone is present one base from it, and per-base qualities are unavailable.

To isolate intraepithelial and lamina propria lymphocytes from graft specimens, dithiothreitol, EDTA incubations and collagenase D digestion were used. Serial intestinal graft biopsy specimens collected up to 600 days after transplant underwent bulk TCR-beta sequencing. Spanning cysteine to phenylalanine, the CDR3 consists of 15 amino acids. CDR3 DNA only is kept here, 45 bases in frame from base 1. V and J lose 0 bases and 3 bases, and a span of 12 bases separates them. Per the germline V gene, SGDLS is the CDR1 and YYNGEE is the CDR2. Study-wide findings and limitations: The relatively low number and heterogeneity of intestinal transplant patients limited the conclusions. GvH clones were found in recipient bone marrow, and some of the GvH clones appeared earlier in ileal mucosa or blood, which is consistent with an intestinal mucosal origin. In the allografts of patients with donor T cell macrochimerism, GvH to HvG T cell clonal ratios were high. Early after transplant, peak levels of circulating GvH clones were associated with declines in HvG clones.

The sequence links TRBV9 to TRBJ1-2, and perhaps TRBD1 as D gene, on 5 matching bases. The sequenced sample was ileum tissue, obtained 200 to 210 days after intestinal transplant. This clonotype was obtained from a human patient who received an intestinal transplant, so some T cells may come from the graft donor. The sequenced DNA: TGTGCCAGCAGCGTAGGGGCAGGGTCGGACTATGGCTACACCTTC. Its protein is CASSVGAGSDYGYTF.